A single sample gave rise to the 24 T cell receptor beta chains below, sequenced in a study of Tregs in tolerant kidney transplant recipients. Libraries were prepared by immunoSEQ multiplex PCR; TCRdb keeps only in-frame clonotypes and omits some of them. This sample contains fewer than 40,000 clones. The sequencing here drew on CD8+ T cells from blood, taken before the transplant. These receptors all stem from a human donor who received a combined kidney and bone marrow transplant.

With regard to this clone: Sequencing ends 3 residues short of the CDR3 end; the germline J gene provides the rest. The V call is TRBV7-6, the J call TRBJ2-3; 7 bases fit TRBD1. Germline loops: CDR1 SGHVS, CDR2 FNYEAQ. This CDR3 is built from 13 residues. The part of the CDR3 DNA that was read is TGTGCCAGCAGCCAAGACGGGACAGCCTCG. It codes for CASSQDGTAS. The whole CDR3 protein is CASSQDGTASQYF.

Turning to this clone: The read ends 3 residues shy of where the CDR3 ends; the end is completed using the germline J gene. V is TRBV16 and J is TRBJ1-1; TRBD1 aligns across 8 bases. The CDR3 is made up of 14 amino acids. In germline, CDR1 is KGHSY, CDR2 FQNENV. With V trimmed by 4 bases and J by 4 bases, 5 bases remained unmatched. CDR3 amino acids: CASSLRQGTTEAFF. The part of the CDR3 DNA that was read is TGTGCCAGCAGCCTTCGACAGGGGACCACTGAA.

Turning to this clone: The CDR3 end lies 3 residues beyond the end of the read and is filled in from the germline J gene. The V and J genes are TRBV11-2 and TRBJ2-4, with D unresolved. Deletions cut 4 bases from V and 7 bases from J, with 14 bases between. From germline, CDR1 is SGHAT and CDR2 FQNNGV. The CDR3 contains 14 residues. Incomplete CDR3 DNA: TGTGCCAGCAGCTCCCGATCCGGTTTCAACATT. Translation gives CASSSRSGFNI. The entire CDR3 is CASSSRSGFNIQYF.

Comment on this clone: The CDR3 end falls 3 residues outside the read, so it is completed with the germline J gene. This chain uses TRBV5-5 with TRBJ1-4, with D unresolved. The V gene lost 3 bases and the J gene lost 6 bases, with 15 bases spanning the gap. This CDR3 has 15 residues. Germline lookup yields CDR1 SGHKS and CDR2 YYEKEE (reference sequence). The part of the CDR3 DNA that was read is TGTGCCAGCAGCTCAACCGGGAACGGGGATGAAAAA. It is translated as CASSSTGNGDEK. The complete CDR3 reads CASSSTGNGDEKLFF.

A word on this clone: The read is 3 residues too short to cover the CDR3 end, so that end is filled in from the germline J gene. The chain has TRBV5-6 and TRBJ1-5; 7 nucleotides align to TRBD1. V was clipped by 0 bases and J by 7 bases; unmatched bases: 4. Germline V gives CDR1 SGHDT, CDR2 YYEEEE. The CDR3 consists of 14 residues. The CDR3 sequence: CASSLVAGGQPQHF. The part of the CDR3 DNA that was read is TGTGCCAGCAGCTTGGTAGCAGGGGGGCAGCCC. The entire variable domain, with the rest obtained from reference TRBV5-6 and TRBJ1-5, is as follows: DAGVTQSPTHLIKTRGQQVTLRCSPKSGHDTVSWYQQALGQGPQFIFQYYEEEERQRGNFPDRFSGHQFPNYSSELNVNALLLGDSALYLCASSLVAGGQPQHFGDGTRLSIL.

Worth noting for this clone: The CDR3 end falls 3 residues outside the read, so it is completed with the germline J gene. The chain has TRBV6-1 and TRBJ2-2; tentatively, D is TRBD2 (5 bases). This CDR3 is built from 18 residues. Germline V gene lookup returns CDR1 MNHNS and CDR2 SASEGT. With 0 bases removed from V and 3 bases from J, the gap between germline ends came to 17 bases. The CDR3 sequence is CASSEANTLTGDTGELFF. The CDR3 bases that were read are TGTGCCAGCAGTGAAGCGAACACCCTTACCGGGGACACCGGGGAG.

About this clone itself: The read ends 3 residues early relative to the CDR3; the germline J gene fills the gap. The chain couples TRBV30 to TRBJ2-7, with D maybe TRBD2 (5 bases). Trimming stripped 4 bases from V and 6 bases from J, with 13 bases between. Germline V lookup: CDR1 GTSNPN, CDR2 SVGIG (reference sequence). CDR3 length equals 12 residues. Here the CDR3 reads CAWMMDWGEQYF. CDR3 bases read: TGTGCCTGGATGATGGACTGGGGCGAG.

The CDR3 is CASSTSGDTQYF. CDR3 DNA (partial): TGTGCCAGCAGCACGTCCGGGGATACG. The chain is built from TRBV11-2 and TRBJ2-3; D is uncertain. The DNA ends 3 residues before the CDR3 does, and the rest of the CDR3 is filled in from the germline J gene. Germline CDR1 is SGHAT and CDR2 is FQNNGV. Between the trimmed V and J ends, which lost 5 bases and 6 bases, there was a span of 9 bases. The CDR3 consists of 12 residues.

To note about this clone: Read sequence stops 3 residues before the CDR3 end, and the germline J gene provides the missing end. The gene calls are TRBV5-4 and TRBJ1-1, with 7 nucleotides matching TRBD1. This CDR3 spans 14 amino acids. With V trimmed by 0 bases and J by 5 bases, 4 bases remained unmatched. Germline CDR1 and CDR2: SGHNT and YYREEE (reference sequence). CDR3 DNA (partial): TGTGCCAGCAGCTTGGGACAGGGAGAAACTGAA. Translation gives CASSLGQGETE. The CDR3 in full is CASSLGQGETEAFF.

A note on this clone: The read comes to an end 3 residues before the CDR3 does, leaving the germline J gene to fill in the end. The rearrangement links TRBV11-2 to TRBJ2-5; no clear D gene. This CDR3 is built from 15 residues. The V end lost 5 bases, the J end lost 5 bases, and 18 bases lay between the germline ends. CDR1 is SGHAT, CDR2 FQNNGV, per germline. The CDR3 here is CASSPTFGARETQYF. The DNA read from the CDR3 is TGTGCCAGCAGCCCTACCTTTGGAGCGCGGGAGACC.

On this clone itself: Read sequence stops 3 residues before the CDR3 end, and the germline J gene provides the missing end. The gene calls are TRBV7-9 and TRBJ2-7; weak D call: TRBD1 (6 bases). Trimming took 1 base from V and 1 from J, leaving 11 bases between them. The CDR3 runs 15 residues. Germline CDR1 is SEHNR and CDR2 is FQNEAQ (reference sequence). CDR3 region: CASSLEHQGSYEQYF. Partial CDR3 DNA: TGTGCCAGCAGCTTAGAGCATCAGGGGTCCTACGAG.

In regard to this clone: The read gets to within 3 residues of the CDR3 end, and the germline J gene fills in the rest. The chain joins TRBV7-2 to TRBJ2-3; TRBD2 aligns across 7 bases. This CDR3 spans 14 amino acids. V gave up 7 bases and J gave up 3 bases; unmatched junction bases: 7. CDR1 and CDR2 (germline): SGHTA, FQGNSA. The CDR3 bases that were read are TGTGCCAGCACAAGTACCGGGGGGACAGATACG. Protein: CASTSTGGTDT. The entire CDR3 sequence reads CASTSTGGTDTQYF.

Comments on this clone: From the germline J gene comes the end of the CDR3, since the read stops 3 residues before it. This chain joins TRBV7-1 and TRBJ2-1; TRBD2 matches 13 bases. TRBV7-1 is labeled an ORF, and its function is uncertain. The CDR3 is 20 amino acids. J lost 0 bases, V lost 3 bases, and 11 bases had no gene match. CDR3 sequence reads: CASSSRTSGGAPGSYNEQFF. The CDR3 DNA, read in part, is TGTGCCAGCAGCTCCCGGACTAGCGGGGGAGCCCCGGGCTCCTACAATGAG.

On this clone: The missing CDR3 end, 3 residues past where the read stops, is filled in from the germline J gene. The chain employs TRBV2 and TRBJ2-7; TRBD1 agrees at 7 bases. Germline V gene lookup returns CDR1 SNHLY and CDR2 FYNNEI. The V and J ends lost 6 bases and 2 bases, in that order; junction bases with no gene match: 7. CDR3 size: 14 residues. CDR3 in amino acids: CASSRNRGPYEQYF. Partial CDR3 DNA: TGTGCCAGCAGCAGGAACAGGGGTCCCTACGAG.

In regard to this clone: The read ends 3 residues before the CDR3 terminus; that terminus is restored from the germline J gene. The rearrangement links TRBV5-6 to TRBJ1-1; perhaps TRBD1 as D (5 bases). Trimming removed 3 bases from V and 1 base from J, with 7 bases in between. The V gene's germline CDR1 is SGHDT and CDR2 YYEEEE. The CDR3 spans 13 residues. This CDR3 is CASSWTQNTEAFF. Incomplete CDR3 DNA: TGTGCCAGCAGCTGGACACAGAACACTGAA.

The CDR3 spells CSVAPDRVIGYTF. The covered CDR3 bases are TGCAGCGTAGCACCCGACAGGGTTATAGGC. The chain combines TRBV29-1 with TRBJ1-2, with 7 positions matching TRBD1. The CDR3 is cut off 3 residues early in the read; its end comes from the germline J gene. Germline V gene data show CDR1 as SQVTM and CDR2 as ANQGSEA. CDR3 length equals 13 residues.

Comment on this clone: An end of the junction differs from the germline gene, which may be a read error. The DNA ends 3 residues before the CDR3 does, and the rest of the CDR3 is filled in from the germline J gene. This sequence joins TRBV6-1 and TRBJ1-1; the D is unclear. The CDR3 runs 13 residues. Germline lookup yields CDR1 MNHNS and CDR2 SASEGT. The part of the CDR3 DNA that was read is TGTGCCAGCAGTAAAGCCTTGAACACTGAA. Translation: CASSKALNTE. The whole CDR3 protein is CASSKALNTEAFF.

About this clone itself: The read terminates 3 residues before the CDR3 end, so the remaining end is supplied by the germline J gene. This chain joins TRBV6-2 or TRBV6-3 and TRBJ1-1; D gene unclear. CDR3 length: 16 amino acids. The V end was cut by 5 bases, the J end by 0 bases, with 16 bases between. The germline gives CDR1 MNHEY, CDR2 SVGEGT. The part of the CDR3 DNA that was read is TGTGCCAGCAGTAACAGCCGACCCTCGTTGAACACTGAA. Translating gives CASSNSRPSLNTE. In full, the CDR3 reads CASSNSRPSLNTEAFF.

As regards this clone: The read finishes 3 residues shy of the CDR3 end, and the germline J gene is used to complete it. The chain is built from TRBV7-6 and TRBJ2-3, with 10 bases that match TRBD2. The V segment lost 1 base and the J segment 4 bases; nucleotides outside the gene matches: 5. Per germline, CDR1 SGHVS and CDR2 FNYEAQ. This CDR3 is 16 amino acids long. Incomplete CDR3 DNA: TGTGCCAGCAGCTTAGTGGCTAGCGGGAGCCCAGATACG. As protein: CASSLVASGSPDT. The CDR3 in full is CASSLVASGSPDTQYF.

In regard to this clone: The sequenced fragment ends 3 residues before the CDR3 boundary, so the rest is inferred from the germline J gene. The V and J genes are TRBV4-1 and TRBJ1-1; a weak D match, TRBD1 (5 bases). V lost 1 base and J lost 2, with 14 bases in between. From germline, CDR1 is MGHRA and CDR2 YSYEKL. The CDR3 runs to 16 residues. The CDR3 bases that were read are TGCGCCAGCAGCCAAGGTCTTCTGGGGGGTAACACTGAA. This sequence encodes CASSQGLLGGNTE. The whole CDR3 is CASSQGLLGGNTEAFF.

The covered CDR3 bases are TGCAGCGTTGGGGGACTAGCGGGAGCGTTGACAGATACG. Protein product: CSVGGLAGALTDT. The whole CDR3 region reads CSVGGLAGALTDTQYF. V is TRBV29-1 and J is TRBJ2-3; TRBD2 aligns across 14 bases. The CDR3 end falls 3 residues outside the read, so it is completed with the germline J gene. With V trimmed by 4 bases and J by 3 bases, 6 bases remained unmatched. CDR1 is SQVTM and CDR2 is ANQGSEA in the germline V gene. The CDR3 spans 16 residues.

As concerns this clone: The CDR3 end lies 3 residues beyond the end of the read and is filled in from the germline J gene. The V call is TRBV29-1, the J call TRBJ1-1, with D maybe TRBD1 (5 bases). CDR3 length: 15 amino acids. Germline V gives CDR1 SQVTM, CDR2 ANQGSEA. V lost 5 bases, J lost 4 bases, and 20 bases lay in between. The covered CDR3 bases are TGCAGCGTTACCGGTGGGGCAGGTTGGGGCACTGAA. This codes for CSVTGGAGWGTE. The complete CDR3 protein is CSVTGGAGWGTEAFF.

Notes on this clone: The CDR3 extends 3 residues past the end of the read, so its final part is completed from the germline J gene. This sequence joins TRBV11-2 and TRBJ2-7; 8 positions match TRBD1. Unmatched junction bases numbered 12, after V lost 7 bases and J lost 4 bases. The CDR3 is made up of 15 amino acids. Per the germline V gene, CDR1 is SGHAT and CDR2 is FQNNGV. The sequenced part of the CDR3 DNA is TGTGCCAGCACCTCGTTCGGGCAGGGGGCTTACGAG. This translates into CASTSFGQGAYE. The CDR3 as a whole reads CASTSFGQGAYEQYF. Full variable domain (rest looked up from reference TRBV11-2 and TRBJ2-7): EAGVAQSPRYKIIEKRQSVAFWCNPISGHATLYWYQQILGQGPKLLIQFQNNGVVDDSQLPKDRFSAERLKGVDSTLKIQPAKLEDSAVYLCASTSFGQGAYEQYFGPGTRLTVT.

To note about this clone: The CDR3 goes on 3 residues after the read ends, and that part is filled in from the germline J gene. The chain couples TRBV5-6 to TRBJ2-2, with TRBD1 identical over 7 bases. Germline CDR1 is SGHDT and CDR2 is YYEEEE. The CDR3 totals 15 residues. V lost 3 bases and J lost 4; bases outside the gene matches: 6. The CDR3: CASSSTGSGTGELFF. The CDR3 bases that were read are TGTGCCAGCAGCTCGACAGGGTCGGGCACCGGGGAG.